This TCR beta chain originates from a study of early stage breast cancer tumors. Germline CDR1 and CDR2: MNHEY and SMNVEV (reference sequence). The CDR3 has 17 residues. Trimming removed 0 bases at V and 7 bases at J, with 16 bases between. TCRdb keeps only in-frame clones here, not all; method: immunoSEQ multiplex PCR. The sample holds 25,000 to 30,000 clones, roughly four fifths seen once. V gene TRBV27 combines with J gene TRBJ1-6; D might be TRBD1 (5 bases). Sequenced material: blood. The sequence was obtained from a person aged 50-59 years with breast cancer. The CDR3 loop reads CASSLSFPGTDNSPLHF. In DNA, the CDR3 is TGTGCCAGCAGTTTATCCTTCCCCGGGACTGACAATTCACCCCTCCACTTT.